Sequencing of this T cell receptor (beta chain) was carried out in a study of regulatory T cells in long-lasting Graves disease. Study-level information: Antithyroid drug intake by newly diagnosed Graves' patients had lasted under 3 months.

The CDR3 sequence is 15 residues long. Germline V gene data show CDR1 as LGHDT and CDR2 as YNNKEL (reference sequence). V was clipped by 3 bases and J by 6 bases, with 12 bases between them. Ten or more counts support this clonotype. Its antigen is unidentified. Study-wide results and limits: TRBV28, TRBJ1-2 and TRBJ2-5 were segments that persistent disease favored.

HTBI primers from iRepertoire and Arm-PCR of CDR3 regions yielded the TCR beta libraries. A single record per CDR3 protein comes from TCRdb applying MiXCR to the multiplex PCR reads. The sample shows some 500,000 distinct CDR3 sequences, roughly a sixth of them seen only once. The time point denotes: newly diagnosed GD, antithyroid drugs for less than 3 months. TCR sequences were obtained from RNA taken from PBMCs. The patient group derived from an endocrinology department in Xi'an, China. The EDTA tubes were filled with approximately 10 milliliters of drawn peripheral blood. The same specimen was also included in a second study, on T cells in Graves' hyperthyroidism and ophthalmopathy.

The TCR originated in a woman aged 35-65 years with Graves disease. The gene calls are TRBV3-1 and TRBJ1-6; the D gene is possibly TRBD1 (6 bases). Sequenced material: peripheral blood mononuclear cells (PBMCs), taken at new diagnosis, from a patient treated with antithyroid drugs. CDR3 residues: CASSHGQSTNSPLHF. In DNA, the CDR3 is TGTGCCAGCAGCCACGGACAGAGTACTAATTCACCCCTCCACTTT.